This T cell receptor (beta chain) stems from a study of technical replicates of blood from a handful of donors. The protocol was immunoSEQ multiplex PCR, while the TCRdb copy is restricted to in-frame clones and leaves out a portion. Of some 94,000 clones in the sample, around 96% were seen once. The clonotype comes from a human donor in good health. The sequenced material came from T cells isolated from PBMCs.

The CDR3 reads CASSSASGRYNEQFF. CDR3 DNA: TGTGCCAGCAGCTCGGCTAGCGGGAGATACAATGAGCAGTTCTTC. The V and J genes are TRBV9 and TRBJ2-1; 10 nucleotides agree with TRBD2. Germline values: CDR1 SGDLS, CDR2 YYNGEE. V lost 4 bases and J lost 4; bases outside the gene matches: 5. The CDR3 loop spans 15 amino acids.